What follows are 30 T cell receptor beta chains derived from one specimen sequenced in a study of metastatic and nonmetastatic thyroid tumors. No treatment had been given to any patient before thyroid surgery. TCRdb reprocessed the PCR reads via MiXCR. The data hold about 27,000 clones, with roughly 17% observed a single time. The specimen was blood. Receptors were obtained from a male donor with papillary thyroid cancer or a benign thyroid nodule (not recorded which). Some clones in this sample may be carry-over from other donors' samples.

This clone was counted only a few times. The identical CDR3 is also encoded by other nucleotide sequences in the sample. The chain employs TRBV6-5 and TRBJ2-2, with 9 bases identical to TRBD2. Germline V lookup: CDR1 MNHEY, CDR2 SVGAGI. The CDR3 length is 15 residues. After removal of 2 bases from V and 15 bases from J, the junction contained 13 bases not matched to a gene. CDR3 sequence reads: CASSYSGGRTGELFF. The CDR3 nucleotides read TGTGCCAGCAGTTACAGCGGGGGGCGGACCGGTGAGTTGTTTTTT.

This clone was seen ten or more times. V usage is TRBV19 and J usage is TRBJ2-6; D may be TRBD2 (5 bases). V lost 3 bases to trimming and J lost 0 bases, with 9 bases between them. Germline CDR1 LNHDA, CDR2 SQIVND (reference sequence). The CDR3 loop spans 16 amino acids. DNA of the CDR3: TGTGCCAGTAGTATTTGGGAGAGCTCTGGGGCCAACGTCCTGACTTTC. Translated, it gives CASSIWESSGANVLTF. Variable domain in full (rest from reference TRBV19 and TRBJ2-6): DGGITQSPKYLFRKEGQNVTLSCEQNLNHDAMYWYRQDPGQGLRLIYYSQIVNDFQKGDIAEGYSVSREKKESFPLTVTSAQKNPTAFYLCASSIWESSGANVLTFGAGSRLTVL.

In its sample, this clone ranks as medium-sized. The CDR3 bases are TGCGCCAGCAGCTTCGTTACCGGGACAGGAGGTAATGAGCAGTTCTTC. This sequence encodes CASSFVTGTGGNEQFF. V gene TRBV5-1 combines with J gene TRBJ2-1, with 8 bases matching TRBD1. This CDR3 is built from 16 residues. Germline assignment: CDR1 SGHRS and CDR2 YFSETQ. Trimming cost V 2 bases and J 7 bases; bases outside gene matches: 11.

At least ten counts were recorded for this clone. The V call is TRBV20-1, the J call TRBJ2-1; 9 positions agree with TRBD2. The V gene's germline CDR1 is DFQATT and CDR2 SNEGSKA (reference sequence). Losses at the gene ends were 8 bases for V and 6 bases for J; bases not matched to a gene: 14. The CDR3 is 15 residues long. CDR3 residues: CSCPDSGRVSNEQFF. As DNA, the CDR3 is TGCAGTTGCCCGGATAGCGGGAGAGTGTCCAATGAGCAGTTCTTC.

This clone has a count of ten or more. It may be a read error: a sequence one base away is much more abundant. This sequence joins TRBV5-8 and TRBJ2-1; possible D gene TRBD2, 5 bases. The germline gives CDR1 SGHTS, CDR2 YDEGEE. The CDR3 length is 17 residues. CDR3 amino acids: CASSSSGLAEIYNEQLF. CDR3 coding DNA: TGTGCCAGCAGCTCCTCCGGACTTGCGGAGATCTACAATGAGCAGCTCTTC.

The chain joins TRBV11-3 to TRBJ2-7; 8 nucleotides line up with TRBD1. The CDR3 sequence is 14 residues long. Germline V gene data show CDR1 as SGHNT and CDR2 as YENEEA. V was clipped by 5 bases and J by 5 bases; unmatched bases: 8. The CDR3 sequence is CASSPDRVHHEQYF. For the CDR3, the DNA is TGTGCCAGCAGCCCGGACAGGGTCCACCACGAGCAGTACTTC.

This clone was observed at least ten times. The V call is TRBV10-3, the J call TRBJ1-2; D unclear. Germline CDR1 is ENHRY and CDR2 is SYGVKD. V lost 0 bases and J 2 bases, leaving 4 bases between the germline ends. This CDR3 is built from 13 residues. The CDR3 DNA reads TGTGCCATCAGTGAGTCCAGGAACTATGGCTACACCTTC. Translating it yields CAISESRNYGYTF.

In this sample, this clone turned up a few times. The gene calls are TRBV5-8 and TRBJ2-1; D not resolved. Germline V lookup: CDR1 SGHTS, CDR2 YDEGEE. V gave up 1 base and J gave up 1 base, with 3 bases separating them. This CDR3 has 13 residues. For the CDR3, the DNA is TGTGCCAGCAGCTTGTTTTCCTACAATGAGCAGTTCTTC. It codes for CASSLFSYNEQFF.

The rearrangement links TRBV5-4 to TRBJ2-7; 7 bases align to TRBD1. The ends lost 0 bases at V and 4 bases at J; junction bases unmatched: 7. The CDR3 contains 15 residues. Germline values: CDR1 SGHNT, CDR2 YYREEE (reference sequence). The DNA for the CDR3 is TGTGCCAGCAGCTTGGGTACAGGGGAAAGGTACGAGCAGTACTTC. It codes for CASSLGTGERYEQYF. Together with reference TRBV5-4 and TRBJ2-7, the CDR3 gives the full variable domain: ETGVTQSPTHLIKTRGQQVTLRCSSQSGHNTVSWYQQALGQGPQFIFQYYREEENGRGNFPPRFSGLQFPNYSSELNVNALELDDSALYLCASSLGTGERYEQYFGPGTRLTVT.

Comment on this clone: Germline and junction disagree at one end, which may indicate a read error. This sample also contains other DNA sequences that code for the same CDR3. The chain is built from TRBV15 and TRBJ1-1, with D possibly being TRBD1 (6 bases). The CDR3 consists of 14 residues. The germline gives CDR1 LNHNV, CDR2 YYDKDF (reference sequence). CDR3 sequence reads: CATSRGGQNTEAFF. CDR3 DNA: TGTGCCACAAGCAGGGGAGGGCAGAACACTGAAGCTTTCTTT.

This clone has just one count. The CDR3 nucleotides read TGTGCCAGCAGCTTATTGTCGGTCACCGGGGAGCTGTTTTTT. Encoded protein: CASSLLSVTGELFF. The chain combines TRBV11-3 with TRBJ2-2; D call uncertain. This CDR3 spans 14 amino acids. V was shortened by 2 bases and J by 4 bases, with 8 bases between the two germline ends. Per the germline V gene, CDR1 is SGHNT and CDR2 is YENEEA.

This clone was counted at least ten times. A much more abundant neighbour one base away suggests this may be a read error. The V and J genes are TRBV6-2 or TRBV6-3 and TRBJ1-1; D perhaps matches TRBD1 (6 bases). The germline gives CDR1 MNHEY, CDR2 SVGEGT. There are 13 residues in the CDR3. CDR3 DNA: TGTGCCAGCAGTTTCGGACAGAACACTGAGGCTTTCTTT. Translation: CASSFGQNTEAFF.

This clone was recorded at least ten times. The V call is TRBV20-1, the J call TRBJ1-5; tentative D call: TRBD1 (6 bases). Trimming took off 2 bases at V and 6 bases at J, with 14 bases between the two ends. The germline CDR1 and CDR2 sequences are DFQATT and SNEGSKA (reference sequence). CDR3 length: 14 amino acids. The DNA of the CDR3 is TGCAGTGCTAGACAACAGGGTCGGTCTCAGCCCCAGCATTTT. It translates to CSARQQGRSQPQHF.

As regards this clone: The germline gene is not matched at one end of the junction; a read error may be the cause. This chain uses TRBV15 with TRBJ1-5; 7 nucleotides line up with TRBD1. This CDR3 comprises 14 residues. Germline loops: CDR1 LNHNV, CDR2 YYDKDF (reference sequence). In nucleotides, the CDR3 is TGTACCACCAGCAGAGGACAGGTCCAAGAGACCCAGCATTTT. Translated, it gives CTTSRGQVQETQHF. The whole variable domain, remainder taken from reference TRBV15 and TRBJ1-5, is DAMVIQNPRYQVTQFGKPVTLSCSQTLNHNVMYWYQQKSSQAPKLLFHYYDKDFNNEADTPDNFQSRRPNTSFCFLDIRSPGLGDTAMYLCTTSRGQVQETQHFGDGTRLSIL.

The CDR3 loop is CASSLRTDFGSPLHF. CDR3 in DNA: TGTGCCAGCAGCTTAAGGACGGACTTCGGCTCACCCCTCCACTTT. J is TRBJ1-6 and V is TRBV11-2, with unresolved D. Germline V lookup: CDR1 SGHAT, CDR2 FQNNGV. The CDR3 is made up of 15 amino acids. V lost 2 bases to trimming and J lost 10 bases, with 15 bases between them. Using reference TRBV11-2 and TRBJ1-6 for the parts outside the CDR3, the full variable domain is EAGVAQSPRYKIIEKRQSVAFWCNPISGHATLYWYQQILGQGPKLLIQFQNNGVVDDSQLPKDRFSAERLKGVDSTLKIQPAKLEDSAVYLCASSLRTDFGSPLHFGNGTRLTVT.

V gene TRBV6-1 combines with J gene TRBJ2-7; 9 bases line up with TRBD1. The CDR3 loop spans 15 amino acids. J was trimmed by 1 base and V by 1 base; bases with no gene match: 2. Germline loops: CDR1 MNHNS, CDR2 SASEGT. CDR3 DNA: TGTGCCAGCAGTGAAGAAGGGACAGGGTCCTACGAGCAGTACTTC. This translates into CASSEEGTGSYEQYF.

CDR3 residues: CASNPGGGEQYF. CDR3 in DNA: TGTGCCAGCAATCCGGGGGGTGGCGAGCAGTACTTC. The J gene is TRBJ2-7, the V gene TRBV12-3 or TRBV12-4, with 7 bases lining up with TRBD2. The CDR3 totals 12 residues. Losses at the gene ends were 7 bases for V and 6 bases for J; bases not matched to a gene: 6.

This clone was recorded many times. The rearrangement joins TRBV5-8 to TRBJ1-5; D not resolved. CDR1 and CDR2 (germline): SGHTS, YDEGEE. This CDR3 is 13 amino acids long. Trimming stripped 2 bases from V and 6 bases from J, with 9 bases between. CDR3: CASSFRVSQPQHF. The DNA of the CDR3 is TGTGCCAGCAGCTTTAGGGTTTCTCAGCCCCAGCATTTT.

Within the sample, this clone is medium-sized (0.01 to 0.1%). The chain is built from TRBV6-5 and TRBJ2-7; D unresolved. The CDR3 has 15 residues. V dropped 0 bases and J dropped 3 bases, with 12 bases sitting between them. The germline CDR1 and CDR2 sequences are MNHEY and SVGAGI. The CDR3 region has the DNA TGTGCCAGCAGTTACTCCGGCTCACACCTCTACGAGCAGTACTTC. It is translated as CASSYSGSHLYEQYF.

This clone showed up just a few times. This chain connects TRBV28 to TRBJ2-5; TRBD2 is a possible D gene (5 bases). The CDR3 has 18 residues. Germline V gene data show CDR1 as MDHEN and CDR2 as SYDVKM. V lost 2 bases and J lost 2, with 21 bases in between. The DNA for the CDR3 is TGTGCCAGCAGTTTACTGGTCTCTGGGTGGGAGAATCAAGAGACCCAGTACTTC. Its translation is CASSLLVSGWENQETQYF.

This clone was observed at least ten times. The chain joins TRBV5-1 to TRBJ2-6; 13 bases fit TRBD2. The CDR3 has 18 residues. V was pared by 5 bases and J by 0 bases, with 5 bases of the junction left unmatched. Germline lookup yields CDR1 SGHRS and CDR2 YFSETQ. CDR3 loop: CASSVGLAGNSGANVLTF. The CDR3 nucleotides are TGCGCCAGCAGTGTGGGACTAGCGGGGAACTCTGGGGCCAACGTCCTGACTTTC.

The rearrangement links TRBV20-1 to TRBJ2-7; the D call may be TRBD1 or TRBD2 (7 bases each). The CDR3 loop spans 17 amino acids. V dropped 1 base and J dropped 7 bases, with 26 bases sitting between them. Germline CDR1 and CDR2: DFQATT and SNEGSKA (reference sequence). The CDR3 sequence: CSARVSGGEGPIGEQYF. Here the CDR3 DNA reads TGCAGTGCTAGAGTATCAGGGGGGGAGGGGCCCATCGGGGAGCAGTACTTC.

This clone has a count of ten or more. J is TRBJ1-2 and V is TRBV7-6, with D tentatively TRBD1 (5 bases). Germline assignment: CDR1 SGHVS and CDR2 FNYEAQ. Trimming took 4 bases from V and 0 from J, leaving 21 bases between them. The CDR3 consists of 18 residues. The chain's CDR3 is CASSSGSSQGGANYGYTF. The CDR3 nucleotides read TGTGCCAGCAGCTCAGGGAGCTCTCAGGGAGGAGCTAACTATGGCTACACCTTC.

This clone was seen a single time. Mismatch with germline at one junction end may stem from a read error. V usage is TRBV5-1 and J usage is TRBJ1-1, with TRBD1 matching over 8 bases. Germline V gives CDR1 SGHRS, CDR2 YFSETQ. The CDR3 length is 11 residues. The CDR3 spells CVSSLDRVAFF. Here the CDR3 DNA reads TGCGTCAGCAGCTTGGACAGGGTGGCTTTCTTT.

At least ten counts were recorded for this clone. Here the CDR3 DNA reads TGTGCCAGTAGTATGGGGGGACAGGGATACGGCTACACCTTC. Translation gives CASSMGGQGYGYTF. The chain recombines TRBV19 with TRBJ1-2; TRBD1 agrees at 9 bases. This CDR3 region has 14 residues. The junction had 7 bases not matched to a gene; V was cut back by 3 bases and J by 8 bases. Germline CDR1 and CDR2: LNHDA and SQIVND (reference sequence). Supplemented by reference TRBV19 and TRBJ1-2, the full variable domain reads DGGITQSPKYLFRKEGQNVTLSCEQNLNHDAMYWYRQDPGQGLRLIYYSQIVNDFQKGDIAEGYSVSREKKESFPLTVTSAQKNPTAFYLCASSMGGQGYGYTFGSGTRLTVV.

The table lists this clone with many counts. The chain uses TRBV11-1 and TRBJ2-3; 8 positions match TRBD1. Germline V gives CDR1 SGHAT, CDR2 FQDESV (reference sequence). Trimming removed 5 bases from V and 4 bases from J; junction bases left unmatched: 8. CDR3 length equals 15 residues. CDR3 in amino acids: CASSHTGGSADTQYF. The CDR3 bases are TGTGCCAGCAGCCACACAGGGGGTAGTGCAGATACGCAGTATTTT.

This clone is classed as medium-sized. DNA for the CDR3: TGTGCCACCAGTGATTTGCAAGGGAACACCGGGGAGCTGTTTTTT. It is translated as CATSDLQGNTGELFF. The rearrangement joins TRBV24-1 to TRBJ2-2; D gene unclear. CDR3 size: 15 residues. Looked up from germline, CDR1 is KGHDR and CDR2 is SFDVKD. Between the trimmed V and J ends, which lost 0 bases and 1 base, there was a span of 5 bases.

The chain couples TRBV9 to TRBJ2-2, with 7 bases aligning to TRBD1. CDR3 length: 17 amino acids. Per germline, CDR1 SGDLS and CDR2 YYNGEE. After removal of 4 bases from V and 2 bases from J, the junction contained 11 bases not matched to a gene. The CDR3 sequence: CASSPTMTGFNTGELFF. The CDR3 bases are TGTGCCAGCAGCCCAACGATGACAGGGTTTAACACCGGGGAGCTGTTTTTT.

Ten or more counts support this clone. This rearrangement joins TRBV6-1 to TRBJ1-1; TRBD1 aligns across 7 bases. The CDR3 is made up of 13 amino acids. V was clipped by 5 bases and J by 4 bases; unmatched bases: 4. The germline V gene has CDR1 MNHNS and CDR2 SASEGT. CDR3 loop: CASSRRDSTEAFF. The CDR3 DNA is TGTGCCAGCAGTAGACGGGACAGCACTGAAGCTTTCTTT.

CDR3 residues: CASSDGQCNNEQFF. In DNA form, the CDR3 reads TGTGCCAGCAGCGATGGACAGTGTAACAATGAGCAGTTCTTC. The rearrangement uses TRBV7-3 and TRBJ2-1, with D maybe TRBD1 (6 bases). The CDR3 contains 14 residues. Trimming took off 5 bases at V and 5 bases at J, with 13 bases between the two ends. Germline-derived CDR1 and CDR2 are SGHTA and FQGTGA.